This T cell receptor (beta chain) was obtained from a study of blood T cell repertoires in COVID-19. TCRdb keeps only in-frame clones here, not all; method: immunoSEQ multiplex PCR. Of around 150,000 clones listed, 85% to 95% are singletons. The CDR3 has 17 amino acids. Losses at the gene ends were 1 base for V and 3 bases for J; bases not matched to a gene: 7. CDR1 SGHTA and CDR2 FQGNSA come from the germline V gene. Sequencing was carried out using peripheral blood. This chain joins TRBV7-2 and TRBJ2-7, with 12 bases matching TRBD1. The TCR comes from a woman aged 55-69 years with COVID-19, enrolled during active disease. CDR3 sequence (DNA): TGTGCCAGCAGCTTAGTGGGACAGGGGGCCCAGTACTACGAGCAGTACTTC. As protein: CASSLVGQGAQYYEQYF.